This TCR beta chain was identified during a study of early T cells in non-severe SARS-CoV-2 infection. About the research overall: Sequencing input comprised bulk RNA from unsorted whole blood; chain pairing was not available.

Individual cDNA molecules received unique molecular identifiers. TCRdb passed the 5' RACE reads through MiXCR, listing each CDR3 protein once. In the table there are tens of thousands of distinct CDR3 sequences, about a tenth of which are singletons. This clonotype was seen repeatedly, ten times or more. The antigen remains unidentified. The CDR3 totals 19 residues. Trimming removed 2 bases at V and 1 base at J, with 23 bases between. Germline CDR1 reads KGHSH; CDR2 reads LQKENI. Whole-study results and caveats: Reliance on VDJdb matching favored anti-spike CD8 responses; private and CD4 specificities were missed.

The chain carries TRBV18 and TRBJ1-1, with D maybe TRBD1 (6 bases). The clonotype originates from an adult who was a healthcare worker with PCR-confirmed SARS-CoV-2 infection or an uninfected control (not recorded which). Sample: whole blood. CDR3 in DNA: TGTGCCAGCTCACCAACCAGGAACCTGGGACAAAAACAGAACACTGAAGCTTTCTTT. Translating gives CASSPTRNLGQKQNTEAFF.